The subject of this entry is one T cell receptor (beta chain). Its antigen is unidentified. This sample is drawn from a study of T cell repertoires in cytomegalovirus infection. This CDR3 is 10 amino acids long. Germline CDR1 is DFQATT and CDR2 is SNEGSKA (reference sequence). The V and J ends lost 6 bases and 6 bases respectively, with 8 bases between them. TCRdb processed the reads anew with MiXCR; each CDR3 protein has one entry. In the table there are 500,000 or so distinct CDR3 sequences, approximately 15% of which are singletons. Study observations and caveats: CMV-specific TCR beta clonotypes restricted by HLA-C dominated the ex vivo response.

The sequenced sample was CD8+ T cells from PBMCs. This receptor was identified in a human donor in good health (CMV status not recorded). Some clones in this sample may be carry-over from other donors' samples. This chain joins TRBV20-1 and TRBJ1-2; D is possibly TRBD1 (5 bases). The CDR3 coding sequence is TGCAGTGCAGGGGTAGATGGCTACACCTTC. It specifies CSAGVDGYTF.